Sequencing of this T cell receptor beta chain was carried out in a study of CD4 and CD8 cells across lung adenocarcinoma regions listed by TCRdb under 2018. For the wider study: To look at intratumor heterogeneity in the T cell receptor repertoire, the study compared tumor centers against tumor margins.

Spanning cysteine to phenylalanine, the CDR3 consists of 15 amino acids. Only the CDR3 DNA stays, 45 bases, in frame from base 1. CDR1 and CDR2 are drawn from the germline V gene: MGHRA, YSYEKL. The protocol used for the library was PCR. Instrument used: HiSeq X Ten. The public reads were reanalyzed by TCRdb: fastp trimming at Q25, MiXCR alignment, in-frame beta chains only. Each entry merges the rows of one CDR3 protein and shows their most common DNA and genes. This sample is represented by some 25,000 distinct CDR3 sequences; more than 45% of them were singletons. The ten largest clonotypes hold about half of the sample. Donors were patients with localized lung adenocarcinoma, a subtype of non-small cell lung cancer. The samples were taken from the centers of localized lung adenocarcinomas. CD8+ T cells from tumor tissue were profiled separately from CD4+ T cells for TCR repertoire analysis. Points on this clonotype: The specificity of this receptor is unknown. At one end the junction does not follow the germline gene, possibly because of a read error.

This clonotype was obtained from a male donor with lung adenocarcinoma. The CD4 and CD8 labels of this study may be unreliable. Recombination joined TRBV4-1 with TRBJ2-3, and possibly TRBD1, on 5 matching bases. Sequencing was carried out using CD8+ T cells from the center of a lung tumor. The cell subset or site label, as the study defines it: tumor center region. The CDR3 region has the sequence CASSQGGLNTDTQYF. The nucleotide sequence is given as TGCGCCAGCAGCCAAGGGGGCCTGAACACAGATACGCAGTATTTC.